This entry lists 26 T cell receptor beta chains sequenced from one sample in a study of CD8 T cells in ankylosing spondylitis. TCRdb analysed the 5' RACE reads with MiXCR anew, one entry per CDR3 protein. In the table there are about 240,000 distinct CDR3 sequences, less than 10% of which are singletons. The sample comprised blood, either unsorted or a sorted T cell fraction (not recorded which). The receptors come from a male donor with ankylosing spondylitis or in good health (not recorded which).

This clonotype was found a few times. V is TRBV5-1 and J is TRBJ2-6; TRBD1 or TRBD2 may be the D gene (5 bases each). Germline CDR1 reads SGHRS; CDR2 reads YFSETQ. This CDR3 is built from 15 residues. Trimming took off 4 bases at V and 0 bases at J, with 8 bases between the two ends. CDR3 protein: CASSMRGSGANVLTF. For the CDR3, the DNA is TGCGCCAGCAGCATGAGGGGCTCTGGGGCCAACGTCCTGACTTTC.

To note about this clonotype: A read error may be the cause here, since a much bigger clone is one base away. The genes are TRBV27 and TRBJ1-2; D gene unclear. V was cut by 3 bases and J by 3 bases, with 14 bases left in between. This CDR3 contains 15 residues. CDR1 MNHEY and CDR2 SMNVEV come from the germline V gene (reference sequence). CDR3 sequence reads: CASSFEQRVDYGYTF. CDR3 in DNA: TGTGCCAGCAGTTTTGAACAGAGGGTTGACTATGGCTACACCTTC.

This clonotype was found many times. The CDR3 nucleotides read TGCGCCAGCAGCTTCACAGGTAGCACAGATACGCAGTATTTT. Protein: CASSFTGSTDTQYF. The chain couples TRBV5-1 to TRBJ2-3, with D possibly TRBD1 on 5 matching bases. The CDR3 spans 14 residues. Trimming took off 2 bases at V and 0 bases at J, with 7 bases between the two ends. Looked up from germline, CDR1 is SGHRS and CDR2 is YFSETQ.

This clonotype appeared many times. CDR3: CASSGGQNYEQYF. DNA of the CDR3: TGTGCCAGCAGTGGGGGACAGAACTACGAGCAGTACTTC. This chain links TRBV27 with TRBJ2-7; 7 bases are shared with TRBD1. The V gene end was trimmed by 5 bases and the J gene end by 3 bases; junction bases not matched to a gene: 4. CDR1 MNHEY and CDR2 SMNVEV come from the germline V gene (reference sequence). This CDR3 is 13 amino acids long.

The rearrangement uses TRBV5-1 and TRBJ1-4; 8 bases agree with TRBD1. This CDR3 has 14 residues. Germline V gene sequence: CDR1 SGHRS, CDR2 YFSETQ. J gave up 7 bases and V 4 bases, and 6 bases lay outside the gene matches. The DNA of the CDR3 is TGCGCCAGCAGCGCCGGGACAGGAATTGAAAAACTGTTTTTT. It is translated as CASSAGTGIEKLFF.

This clonotype was seen many times. The chain recombines TRBV20-1 with TRBJ1-1, with a tentative D call TRBD1 (6 bases). This CDR3 is 14 amino acids long. V was trimmed by 5 bases and J by 4 bases, leaving 17 bases between them. Germline-derived CDR1 and CDR2 are DFQATT and SNEGSKA (reference sequence). CDR3 bases: TGCAGTGCTTCGGGCGGGGGAGGGGGCACTGAAGCTTTCTTT. Translation gives CSASGGGGGTEAFF.

This clonotype was observed at least ten times. The V gene is TRBV28, the J gene TRBJ2-7; D remains unclear. Looked up from germline, CDR1 is MDHEN and CDR2 is SYDVKM. CDR3 length: 12 residues. Trimming stripped 8 bases from V and 0 bases from J, with 8 bases between. CDR3 sequence (DNA): TGTGCCAGCGGGGAACACTCCTACGAGCAGTACTTC. Its protein product is CASGEHSYEQYF.

This clonotype was recorded many times. The chain employs TRBV20-1 and TRBJ1-4; D perhaps matches TRBD1 (5 bases). The germline CDR1 and CDR2 sequences are DFQATT and SNEGSKA (reference sequence). The CDR3 is 12 residues long. V was pared by 7 bases and J by 3 bases, with 9 bases between. Here the CDR3 DNA reads TGCAGTGTCACAGGCTCTAATGAAAAACTGTTTTTT. Encoded protein: CSVTGSNEKLFF.

This clonotype was seen ten or more times. The chain has TRBV12-3 or TRBV12-4 and TRBJ1-1, with 9 bases lining up with TRBD1. Germline trimming cut 5 bases from V and 1 base from J; bases unmatched to any gene: 14. The CDR3 is 18 residues long. CDR3 nucleotide sequence: TGTGCCAGCAGTCTAAAAACCCGGTGGGACAGGGAGAACACTGAAGCTTTCTTT. Translating gives CASSLKTRWDRENTEAFF.

This clonotype was counted at least ten times. This rearrangement joins TRBV5-1 to TRBJ1-2; TRBD1 matches at 8 bases. V shed 4 bases and J 5 bases; nucleotides not matched to a gene: 10. CDR1 and CDR2 (germline): SGHRS, YFSETQ. The CDR3 runs 15 residues. The CDR3 spells CASSPGQGSGYGYTF. CDR3 DNA sequence: TGCGCCAGCAGCCCTGGACAGGGAAGCGGTTATGGCTACACCTTC.

The chain couples TRBV6-5 to TRBJ2-7; 11 positions agree with TRBD2. This CDR3 region has 15 residues. V gave up 2 bases and J gave up 5 bases; unmatched junction bases: 5. The germline gives CDR1 MNHEY, CDR2 SVGAGI. CDR3 in DNA: TGTGCCAGCAGTTACCGGACTAGCGGGTTCGACGAGCAGTACTTC. This translates into CASSYRTSGFDEQYF.

This clonotype turned up a few times. This chain links TRBV5-1 with TRBJ2-3; D uncertain. Germline-derived CDR1 and CDR2 are SGHRS and YFSETQ. This CDR3 has 13 amino acids. V was clipped by 4 bases and J by 3 bases, with 9 bases between them. The CDR3 loop reads CASSNLGTDTQYF. The CDR3 coding sequence is TGCGCCAGCAGCAATCTAGGGACAGATACGCAGTATTTT.

The table lists this clonotype with many counts. The chain uses TRBV7-9 and TRBJ2-1, with TRBD1 matching 9 bases. The CDR3 is 16 amino acids. Looked up from germline, CDR1 is SEHNR and CDR2 is FQNEAQ (reference sequence). The V and J ends lost 6 bases and 8 bases, in that order; junction bases with no gene match: 14. The CDR3 bases are TGTGCCAGCAGGCATCCGGGACAGGGACTCTTGGATGAGCAGTTCTTC. Translating it yields CASRHPGQGLLDEQFF.

The chain couples TRBV6-5 to TRBJ2-7; D is perhaps TRBD2 (5 bases). The V end was cut by 0 bases, the J end by 2 bases, with 14 bases between. The germline gives CDR1 MNHEY, CDR2 SVGAGI. This CDR3 comprises 16 residues. Here the CDR3 DNA reads TGTGCCAGCAGTTACTCGAGGGCTACGATCACCTACGAGCAGTACTTC. Encoded protein: CASSYSRATITYEQYF.

This clonotype appeared many times. DNA for the CDR3: TGCGCCAGCCGGACCCCGTTGAACAATGAGCAGTTCTTC. Translated: CASRTPLNNEQFF. The chain is built from TRBV5-1 and TRBJ2-1; D is unresolved. This CDR3 region has 13 residues. The V end was cut by 7 bases, the J end by 5 bases, with 13 bases between. Germline CDR1 SGHRS, CDR2 YFSETQ.

In this sample, this clonotype turned up many times. V is TRBV4-3 and J is TRBJ2-5; 8 bases are shared with TRBD1. CDR3 length: 18 amino acids. J lost 5 bases, V lost 2 bases, and 16 bases had no gene match. Germline loops: CDR1 LGHNA, CDR2 YSLEER. CDR3 protein: CASSQSLRQGTWLETQYF. CDR3 nucleotide sequence: TGCGCCAGCAGCCAATCCCTTCGACAGGGGACGTGGTTGGAGACCCAGTACTTC.

The rearrangement joins TRBV5-6 to TRBJ2-5; TRBD1 matches 10 bases. After removal of 3 bases from V and 5 bases from J, the junction contained 10 bases not matched to a gene. Germline V gene sequence: CDR1 SGHDT, CDR2 YYEEEE. This CDR3 has 16 residues. In DNA, the CDR3 is TGTGCCAGCAGCTCCGGGACAGGGGTAGCTGGGGAGACCCAGTACTTC. Translated, it gives CASSSGTGVAGETQYF.

This clonotype was observed at least ten times. This chain uses TRBV12-3 or TRBV12-4 with TRBJ2-3; D is uncertain. The germline V and J ends were trimmed by 3 bases and 6 bases, with 13 bases remaining between them. The length of the CDR3 is 14 residues. The CDR3 region has the DNA TGTGCCAGCAGTTTTTACCCTATAAGTGATACGCAGTATTTT. Its protein is CASSFYPISDTQYF.

This clonotype was seen repeatedly, ten times or more. J is TRBJ1-2 and V is TRBV10-3; a weak D match, TRBD1 (6 bases). V was shortened by 6 bases and J by 8 bases, with 13 bases between the two germline ends. Germline V gene lookup returns CDR1 ENHRY and CDR2 SYGVKD. This CDR3 region has 12 residues. The CDR3 is CAISPQGKGYTF. The CDR3 region has the DNA TGTGCCATCAGCCCCCAGGGGAAAGGCTACACCTTC.

V and J are TRBV4-3 and TRBJ2-5; no definite D call. The V gene lost 2 bases and the J gene lost 1 base, with 8 bases spanning the gap. The CDR3 spans 14 residues. Germline loops: CDR1 LGHNA, CDR2 YSLEER. In DNA form, the CDR3 reads TGCGCCAGCAGCCAACAAACGTCCCAAGAGACCCAGTACTTC. It is translated as CASSQQTSQETQYF.

This clonotype was seen only a few times. J is TRBJ2-6 and V is TRBV5-1; D uncertain. The CDR3 covers 17 residues. V dropped 5 bases and J dropped 0 bases, with 15 bases sitting between them. Germline CDR1 SGHRS, CDR2 YFSETQ. The CDR3 region has the DNA TGCGCCAGCAGTTCTATCATTACCCACTCTGGGGCCAACGTCCTGACTTTC. Amino acid sequence: CASSSIITHSGANVLTF.

Ten or more counts support this clonotype. The J gene is TRBJ2-1, the V gene TRBV30, with no clear D. CDR1 and CDR2 from the germline V gene are GTSNPN and SVGIG (reference sequence). V lost 2 bases, J lost 8 bases, and 7 bases lay in between. CDR3 length: 11 amino acids. The CDR3 loop reads CAWSSRDEQFF. The CDR3 coding sequence is TGTGCCTGGAGTTCCCGGGATGAGCAGTTCTTC.

This clonotype was observed a handful of times. This chain's CDR3 is CASAALSRSGELFF. CDR3 DNA sequence: TGCGCCAGCGCCGCCCTTAGCAGGTCCGGGGAGCTGTTTTTT. This chain links TRBV5-1 with TRBJ2-2; the D is unclear. CDR1 is SGHRS and CDR2 is YFSETQ in the germline V gene. This CDR3 comprises 14 residues. V was cut by 7 bases and J by 6 bases, with 16 bases left in between. Based on the CDR3 plus reference TRBV5-1 and TRBJ2-2, the full variable domain is KAGVTQTPRYLIKTRGQQVTLSCSPISGHRSVSWYQQTPGQGLQFLFEYFSETQRNKGNFPGRFSGRQFSNSRSEMNVSTLELGDSALYLCASAALSRSGELFFGEGSRLTVL.

This clonotype was counted at least ten times. This chain connects TRBV6-2 or TRBV6-3 to TRBJ2-2; tentative D call: TRBD2 (5 bases). Germline V gene lookup returns CDR1 MNHEY and CDR2 SVGEGT. The CDR3 is 13 residues long. Trimming took 5 bases from V and 5 from J, leaving 9 bases between them. This CDR3 is CASSRSGTGELFF. The CDR3 DNA sequence: TGTGCCAGCAGTCGGAGCGGTACCGGGGAGCTGTTTTTT.

In its sample, this clonotype was seen many times. The chain recombines TRBV20-1 with TRBJ1-1; D is possibly TRBD1 (5 bases). The V gene's germline CDR1 is DFQATT and CDR2 SNEGSKA (reference sequence). There are 14 residues in the CDR3. The CDR3, as DNA: TGCAGCGCCATTCCGGGAAGAGGGGACACTGAAGCTTTCTTT. Encoded protein: CSAIPGRGDTEAFF.

Many counts were recorded for this clonotype. The chain has TRBV27 and TRBJ2-7; 7 bases map to TRBD1. The germline CDR1 and CDR2 sequences are MNHEY and SMNVEV (reference sequence). After removal of 0 bases from V and 6 bases from J, the junction contained 8 bases not matched to a gene. The CDR3 totals 15 residues. CDR3 DNA: TGTGCCAGCAGTTTATCGAAACAGGGGCTAGGCGAGCAGTACTTC. Its protein is CASSLSKQGLGEQYF.